This passage covers 3 T cell receptor beta chains from one sample sequenced in a study of regulatory T cells in long-lasting Graves disease. Time point of the sample: persistent/refractory GD, antithyroid drugs over 5 years with positive TRAb. Extracted RNA from PBMCs served as the source of the TCR library. Both iRepertoire HTBI primers and Arm-PCR of CDR3 regions were used to build the TCR beta libraries. Using its own MiXCR run on the multiplex PCR reads, TCRdb lists one record per CDR3 protein. The table records hundreds of thousands of distinct CDR3 sequences, under 25% of them present only once. Sequencing was performed on peripheral blood mononuclear cells (PBMCs), taken when the disease was refractory, from a patient treated with antithyroid drugs. The receptor set was obtained from a female donor with Graves disease.

As to this clonotype: The junction shows a germline mismatch at one end, possibly a read error. The rearrangement uses TRBV6-1 and TRBJ1-5, with TRBD1 identical over 7 bases. From germline, CDR1 is MNHNS and CDR2 SASEGT. The CDR3 is made up of 15 amino acids. The CDR3 here is CASSEGEGAYQPQHF. In DNA form, the CDR3 reads TGTGCCAGCAGCGAAGGGGAGGGGGCTTATCAGCCCCAGCATTTT.

This clonotype was counted between two and nine times. V usage is TRBV4-1 and J usage is TRBJ1-2; D is possibly TRBD1 (6 bases). Trimming took 1 base from V and 7 from J, leaving 10 bases between them. The V gene's germline CDR1 is MGHRA and CDR2 YSYEKL. The CDR3 is 13 amino acids. CDR3 DNA sequence: TGCGCCAGCAGCCAAGCTGGGGGGCTTGGCTACACCTTC. The encoded protein is CASSQAGGLGYTF.

The chain couples TRBV28 to TRBJ1-5; D remains unclear. CDR1 is MDHEN and CDR2 is SYDVKM in the germline V gene. The CDR3 has 13 residues. V was clipped by 2 bases and J by 4 bases, with 6 bases between them. In DNA form, the CDR3 reads TGTGCCAGCAGTTTAGGCTGGAATCAGCCCCAGCATTTT. It yields the protein CASSLGWNQPQHF.